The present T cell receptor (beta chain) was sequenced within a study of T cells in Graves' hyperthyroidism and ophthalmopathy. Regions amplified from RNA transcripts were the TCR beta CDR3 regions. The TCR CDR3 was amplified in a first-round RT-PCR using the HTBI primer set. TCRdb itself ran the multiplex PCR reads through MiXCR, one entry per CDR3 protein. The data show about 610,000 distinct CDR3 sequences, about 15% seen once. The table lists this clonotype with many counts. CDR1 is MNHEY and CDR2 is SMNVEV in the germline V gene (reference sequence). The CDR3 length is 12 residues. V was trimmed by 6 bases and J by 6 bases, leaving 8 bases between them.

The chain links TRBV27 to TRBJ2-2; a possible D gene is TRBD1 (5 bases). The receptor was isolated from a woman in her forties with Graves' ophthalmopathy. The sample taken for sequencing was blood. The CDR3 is CASSRVSGELFF. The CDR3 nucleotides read TGTGCCAGCAGCAGGGTCTCCGGGGAGCTGTTTTTT.